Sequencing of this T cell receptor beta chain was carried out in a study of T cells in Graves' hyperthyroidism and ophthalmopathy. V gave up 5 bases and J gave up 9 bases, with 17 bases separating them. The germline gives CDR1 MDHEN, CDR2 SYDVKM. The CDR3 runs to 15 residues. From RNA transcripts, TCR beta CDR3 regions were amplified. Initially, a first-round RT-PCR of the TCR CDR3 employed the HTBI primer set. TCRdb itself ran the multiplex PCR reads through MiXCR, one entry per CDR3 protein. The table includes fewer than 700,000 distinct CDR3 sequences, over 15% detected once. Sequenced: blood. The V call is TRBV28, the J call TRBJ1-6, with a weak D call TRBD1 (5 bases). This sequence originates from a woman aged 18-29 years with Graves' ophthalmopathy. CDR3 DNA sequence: TGTGCCAGCAGTCGTGGGGGGATGTTTAGTTCACCCCTCCACTTT. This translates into CASSRGGMFSSPLHF.